This T cell receptor (beta chain) was sequenced for a study of control samples from healthy donors and cancer patients. The assay was immunoSEQ multiplex PCR, and TCRdb's table has in-frame clones only and misses some. The sample consists of about 89,000 clones, more than 75% of them appearing once. V lost 4 bases and J 6 bases, leaving 18 bases between the germline ends. Germline V gene data show CDR1 as MNHNY and CDR2 as SVGAGI (reference sequence). The CDR3 is 16 residues long. Sequenced sample: blood. This TCR came from a middle-aged woman in good health. This chain joins TRBV6-6 and TRBJ1-4; the D gene is possibly TRBD1 (5 bases). The CDR3 DNA sequence: TGTGCCAGCAGTTTGGGAGTCGGGGGAATTCATGAAAAACTGTTTTTT. Amino acids: CASSLGVGGIHEKLFF.